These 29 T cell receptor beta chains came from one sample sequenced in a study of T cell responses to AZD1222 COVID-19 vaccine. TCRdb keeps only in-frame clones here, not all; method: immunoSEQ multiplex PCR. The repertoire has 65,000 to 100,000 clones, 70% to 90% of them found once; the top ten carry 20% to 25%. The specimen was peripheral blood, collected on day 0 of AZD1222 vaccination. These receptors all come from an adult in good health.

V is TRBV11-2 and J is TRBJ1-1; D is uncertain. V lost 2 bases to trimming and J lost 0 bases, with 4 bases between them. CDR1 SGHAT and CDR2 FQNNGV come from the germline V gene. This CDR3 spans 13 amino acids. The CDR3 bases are TGTGCCAGCAGCTTACAGGTGAACACTGAAGCTTTCTTT. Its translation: CASSLQVNTEAFF. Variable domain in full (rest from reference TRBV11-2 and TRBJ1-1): EAGVAQSPRYKIIEKRQSVAFWCNPISGHATLYWYQQILGQGPKLLIQFQNNGVVDDSQLPKDRFSAERLKGVDSTLKIQPAKLEDSAVYLCASSLQVNTEAFFGQGTRLTVV.

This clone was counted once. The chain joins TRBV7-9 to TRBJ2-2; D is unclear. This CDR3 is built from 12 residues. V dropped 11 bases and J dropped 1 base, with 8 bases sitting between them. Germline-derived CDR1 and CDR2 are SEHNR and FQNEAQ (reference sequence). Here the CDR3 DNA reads TGTGCCCGGAGCCAGAACACCGGGGAGCTGTTTTTT. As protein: CARSQNTGELFF. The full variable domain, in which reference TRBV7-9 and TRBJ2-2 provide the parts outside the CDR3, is DTGVSQNPRHKITKRGQNVTFRCDPISEHNRLYWYRQTLGQGPEFLTYFQNEAQLEKSRLLSDRFSAERPKGSFSTLEIQRTEQGDSAMYLCARSQNTGELFFGEGSRLTVL.

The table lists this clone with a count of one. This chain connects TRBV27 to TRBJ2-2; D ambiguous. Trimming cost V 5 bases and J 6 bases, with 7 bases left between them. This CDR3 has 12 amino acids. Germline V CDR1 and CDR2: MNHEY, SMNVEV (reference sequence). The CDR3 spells CASSPLAGELFF. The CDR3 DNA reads TGTGCCAGCAGTCCACTCGCCGGGGAGCTGTTTTTT.

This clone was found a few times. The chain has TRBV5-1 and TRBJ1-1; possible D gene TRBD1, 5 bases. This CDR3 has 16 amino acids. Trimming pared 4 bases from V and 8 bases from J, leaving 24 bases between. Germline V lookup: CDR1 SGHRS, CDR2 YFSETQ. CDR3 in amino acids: CASSIETGARAVEAFF. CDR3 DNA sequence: TGCGCCAGCAGCATAGAGACGGGCGCCAGGGCTGTGGAAGCTTTCTTT.

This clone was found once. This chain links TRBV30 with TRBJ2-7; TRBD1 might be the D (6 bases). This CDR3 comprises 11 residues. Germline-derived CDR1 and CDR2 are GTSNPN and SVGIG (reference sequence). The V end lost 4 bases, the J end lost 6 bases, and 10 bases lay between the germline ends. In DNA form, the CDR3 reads TGTGCCTGGAAAACAGGGTTCGAGCAGTACTTC. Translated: CAWKTGFEQYF.

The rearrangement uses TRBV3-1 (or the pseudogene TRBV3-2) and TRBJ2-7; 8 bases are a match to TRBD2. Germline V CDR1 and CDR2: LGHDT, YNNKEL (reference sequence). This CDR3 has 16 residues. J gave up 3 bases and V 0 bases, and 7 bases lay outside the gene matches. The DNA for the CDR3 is TGTGCCAGCAGCCAAGATCTACGGCTAGCGGGCTACGAGCAGTACTTC. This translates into CASSQDLRLAGYEQYF.

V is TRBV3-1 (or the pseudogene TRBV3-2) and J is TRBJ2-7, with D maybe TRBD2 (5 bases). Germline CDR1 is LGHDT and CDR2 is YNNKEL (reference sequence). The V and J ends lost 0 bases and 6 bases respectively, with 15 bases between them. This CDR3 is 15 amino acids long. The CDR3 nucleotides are TGTGCCAGCAGCCAAGATCTGACTACAGTAGGCGAGCAGTACTTC. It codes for CASSQDLTTVGEQYF.

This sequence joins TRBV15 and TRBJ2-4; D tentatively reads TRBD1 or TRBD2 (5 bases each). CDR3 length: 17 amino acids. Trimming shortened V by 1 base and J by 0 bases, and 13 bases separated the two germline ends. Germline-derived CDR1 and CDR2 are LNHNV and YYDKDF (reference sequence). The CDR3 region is CATSRGGGPIAKNIQYF. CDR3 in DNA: TGTGCCACCAGCAGAGGTGGGGGACCTATAGCCAAAAACATTCAGTACTTC.

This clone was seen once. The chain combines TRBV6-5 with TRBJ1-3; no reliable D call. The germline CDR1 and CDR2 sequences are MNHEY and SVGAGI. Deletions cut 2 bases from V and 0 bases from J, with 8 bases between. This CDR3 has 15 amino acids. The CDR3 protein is CASSYQRGSGNTIYF. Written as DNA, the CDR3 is TGTGCCAGCAGTTACCAACGGGGCTCTGGAAACACCATATATTTT.

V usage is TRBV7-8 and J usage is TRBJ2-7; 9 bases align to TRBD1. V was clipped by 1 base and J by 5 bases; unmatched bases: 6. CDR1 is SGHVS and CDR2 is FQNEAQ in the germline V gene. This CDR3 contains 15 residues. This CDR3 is CASSLGGTGYDEQYF. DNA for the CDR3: TGTGCCAGCAGCTTAGGCGGGACAGGGTACGACGAGCAGTACTTC.

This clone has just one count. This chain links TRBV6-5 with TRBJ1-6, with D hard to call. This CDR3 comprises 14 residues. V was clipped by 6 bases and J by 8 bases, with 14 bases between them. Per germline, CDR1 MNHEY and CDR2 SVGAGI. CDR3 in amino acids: CASSQTRNYSPLHF. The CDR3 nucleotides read TGTGCCAGCAGCCAAACAAGGAATTATTCACCCCTCCACTTT.

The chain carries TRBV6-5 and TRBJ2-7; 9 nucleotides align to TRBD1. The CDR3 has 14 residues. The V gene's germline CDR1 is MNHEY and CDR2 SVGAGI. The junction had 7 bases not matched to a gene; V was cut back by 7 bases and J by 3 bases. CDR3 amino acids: CASNPGTGNYEQYF. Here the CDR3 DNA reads TGTGCCAGCAATCCAGGGACAGGGAACTACGAGCAGTACTTC.

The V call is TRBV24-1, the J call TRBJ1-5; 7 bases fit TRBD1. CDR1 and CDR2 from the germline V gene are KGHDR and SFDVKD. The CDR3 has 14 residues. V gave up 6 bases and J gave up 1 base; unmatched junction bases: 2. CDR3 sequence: CATSQGGSNQPQHF. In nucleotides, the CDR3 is TGTGCCACCAGTCAGGGGGGAAGCAATCAGCCCCAGCATTTT.

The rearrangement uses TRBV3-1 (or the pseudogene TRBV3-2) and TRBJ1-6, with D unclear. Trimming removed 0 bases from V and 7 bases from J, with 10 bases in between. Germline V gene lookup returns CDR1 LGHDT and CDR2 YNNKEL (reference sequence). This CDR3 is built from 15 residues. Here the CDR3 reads CASSQEYRANSPLHF. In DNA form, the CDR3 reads TGTGCCAGCAGCCAAGAGTATAGGGCAAATTCACCCCTCCACTTT.

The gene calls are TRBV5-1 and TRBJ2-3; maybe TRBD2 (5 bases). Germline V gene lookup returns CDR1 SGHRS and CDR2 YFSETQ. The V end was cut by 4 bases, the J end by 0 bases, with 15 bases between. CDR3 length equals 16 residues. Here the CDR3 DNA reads TGCGCCAGCAGCCCACGAGGAGCGGCTAGCACAGATACGCAGTATTTT. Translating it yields CASSPRGAASTDTQYF.

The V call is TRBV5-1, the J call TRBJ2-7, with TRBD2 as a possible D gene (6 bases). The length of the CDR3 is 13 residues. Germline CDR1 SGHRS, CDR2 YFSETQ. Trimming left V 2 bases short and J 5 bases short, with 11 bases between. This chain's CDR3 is CASSFPGGDEQYF. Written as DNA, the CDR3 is TGCGCCAGCAGCTTCCCCGGGGGTGACGAGCAGTACTTC.

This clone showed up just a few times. The CDR3 region has the DNA TGTGCCAGCAGTCCCACCTCAGGTGCCGAGCAGTACTTC. The encoded protein is CASSPTSGAEQYF. The rearrangement uses TRBV2 and TRBJ2-7; D remains ambiguous. Germline CDR1 and CDR2: SNHLY and FYNNEI. This CDR3 has 13 amino acids. The V end was cut by 5 bases, the J end by 6 bases, with 14 bases between.

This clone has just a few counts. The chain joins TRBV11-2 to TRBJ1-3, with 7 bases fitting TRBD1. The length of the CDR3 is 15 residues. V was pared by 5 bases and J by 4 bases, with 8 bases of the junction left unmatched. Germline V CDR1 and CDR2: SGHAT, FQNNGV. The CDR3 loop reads CASSPLTGRGNTIYF. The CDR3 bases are TGTGCCAGCAGCCCCCTGACAGGGAGAGGAAACACCATATATTTT.

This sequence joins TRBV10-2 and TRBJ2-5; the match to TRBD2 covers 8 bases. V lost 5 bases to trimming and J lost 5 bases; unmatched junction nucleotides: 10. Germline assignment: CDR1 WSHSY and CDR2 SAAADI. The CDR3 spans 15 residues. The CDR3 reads CASSKATGGPETQYF. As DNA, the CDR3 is TGCGCCAGCAGTAAAGCTACGGGAGGGCCGGAGACCCAGTACTTC.

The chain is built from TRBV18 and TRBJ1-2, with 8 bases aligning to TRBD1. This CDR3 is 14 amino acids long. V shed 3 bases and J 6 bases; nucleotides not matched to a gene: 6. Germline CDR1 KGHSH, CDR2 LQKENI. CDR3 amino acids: CASSPEGQVHGYTF. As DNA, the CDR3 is TGTGCCAGCTCACCGGAGGGACAGGTACATGGCTACACCTTC. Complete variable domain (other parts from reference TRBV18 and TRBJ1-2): NAGVMQNPRHLVRRRGQEARLRCSPMKGHSHVYWYRQLPEEGLKFMVYLQKENIIDESGMPKERFSAEFPKEGPSILRIQQVVRGDSAAYFCASSPEGQVHGYTFGSGTRLTVV.

The CDR3 spells CASSKEATGGNTGELFF. CDR3 DNA sequence: TGTGCCAGCAGCAAAGAGGCGACAGGGGGGAACACCGGGGAGCTGTTTTTT. This chain connects TRBV21-1 to TRBJ2-2; TRBD1 is the table's D call and was not checked against the DNA. TRBV21-1 counts as a pseudogene. The CDR3 extends over 17 amino acids.

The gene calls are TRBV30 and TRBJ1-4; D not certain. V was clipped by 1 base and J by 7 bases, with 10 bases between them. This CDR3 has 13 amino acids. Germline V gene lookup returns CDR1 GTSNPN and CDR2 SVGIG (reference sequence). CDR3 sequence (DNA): TGTGCCTGGAGTGGGTCCGAGGGTGAAAAACTGTTTTTT. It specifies CAWSGSEGEKLFF.

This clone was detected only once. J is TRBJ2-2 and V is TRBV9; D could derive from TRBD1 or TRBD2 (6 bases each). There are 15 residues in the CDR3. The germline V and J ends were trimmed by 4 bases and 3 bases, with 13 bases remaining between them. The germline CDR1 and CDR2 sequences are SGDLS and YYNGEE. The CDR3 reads CASSPKGGYTGELFF. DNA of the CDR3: TGTGCCAGCAGCCCGAAGGGGGGCTACACCGGGGAGCTGTTTTTT.

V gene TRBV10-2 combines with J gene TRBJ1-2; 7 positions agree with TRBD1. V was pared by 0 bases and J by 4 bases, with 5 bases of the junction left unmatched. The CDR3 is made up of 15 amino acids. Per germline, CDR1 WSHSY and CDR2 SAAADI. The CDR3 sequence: CASSESRTGSYGYTF. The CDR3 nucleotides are TGCGCCAGCAGTGAGTCACGGACAGGTAGCTATGGCTACACCTTC.

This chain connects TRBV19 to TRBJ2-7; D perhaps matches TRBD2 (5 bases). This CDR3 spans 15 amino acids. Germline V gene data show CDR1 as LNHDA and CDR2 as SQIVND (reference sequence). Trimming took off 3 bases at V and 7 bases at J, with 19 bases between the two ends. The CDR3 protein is CASSIPGGTSTEQYF. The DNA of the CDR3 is TGTGCCAGTAGTATCCCCGGAGGCACCTCTACGGAGCAGTACTTC.

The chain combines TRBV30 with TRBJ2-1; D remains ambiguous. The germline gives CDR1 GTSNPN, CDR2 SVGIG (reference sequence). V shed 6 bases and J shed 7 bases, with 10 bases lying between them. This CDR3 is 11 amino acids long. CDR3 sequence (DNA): TGTGCCTGCCAACTTTTGAATGAGCAGTTCTTC. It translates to CACQLLNEQFF.

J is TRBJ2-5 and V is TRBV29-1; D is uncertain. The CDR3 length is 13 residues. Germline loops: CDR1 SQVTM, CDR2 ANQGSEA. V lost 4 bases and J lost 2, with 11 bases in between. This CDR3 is CSVAGKGQETQYF. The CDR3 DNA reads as TGCAGCGTTGCAGGAAAGGGACAAGAGACCCAGTACTTC.

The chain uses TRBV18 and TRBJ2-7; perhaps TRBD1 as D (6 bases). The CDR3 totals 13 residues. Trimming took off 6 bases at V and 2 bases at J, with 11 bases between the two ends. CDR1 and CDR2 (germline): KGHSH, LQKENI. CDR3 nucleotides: TGTGCCAGCTCCGAGGGGGTCGCCTACGAGCAGTACTTC. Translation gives CASSEGVAYEQYF.

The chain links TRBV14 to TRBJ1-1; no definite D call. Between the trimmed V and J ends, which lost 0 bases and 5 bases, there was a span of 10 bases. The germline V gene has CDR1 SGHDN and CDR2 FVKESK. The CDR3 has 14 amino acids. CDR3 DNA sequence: TGTGCCAGCAGCCAAGATCATTGGGGTACTGAAGCTTTCTTT. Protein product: CASSQDHWGTEAFF.